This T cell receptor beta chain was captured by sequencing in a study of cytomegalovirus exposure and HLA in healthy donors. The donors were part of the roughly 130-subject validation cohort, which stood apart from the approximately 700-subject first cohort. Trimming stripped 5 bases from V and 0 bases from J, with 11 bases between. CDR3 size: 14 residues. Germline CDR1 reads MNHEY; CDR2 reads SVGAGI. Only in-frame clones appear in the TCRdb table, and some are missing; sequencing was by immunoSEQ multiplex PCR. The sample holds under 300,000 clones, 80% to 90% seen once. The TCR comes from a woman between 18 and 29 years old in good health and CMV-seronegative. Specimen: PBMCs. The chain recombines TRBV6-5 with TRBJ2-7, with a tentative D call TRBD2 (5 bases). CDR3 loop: CASSNPGSSYEQYF. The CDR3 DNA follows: TGTGCCAGCAGTAATCCGGGGTCCTCCTACGAGCAGTACTTC.